This T cell receptor beta chain derives from a study of blood T cell repertoires in COVID-19. About the research overall: Sample material is recorded as cDNA or gDNA derived from T cells, B-cell-depleted T cells, or PBMCs.

Germline lookup yields CDR1 KGHDR and CDR2 SFDVKD. The ends lost 3 bases at V and 4 bases at J; junction bases unmatched: 3. This CDR3 has 15 amino acids. Per the study methods: Amplifying reference gene primers gave estimates of nucleated cell counts. Profiled with immunoSEQ multiplex PCR; TCRdb holds only in-frame clones, not every one. V and J calls and clone size are copied from that table; D and trimming were computed from the DNA. The table includes around 620,000 clones, about 90% detected once. This TCR derives from a young woman with acute or convalescent COVID-19. The J gene is TRBJ2-7, the V gene TRBV24-1; 12 nucleotides match TRBD1. Sample: peripheral blood. The CDR3, as DNA: TGTGCCACCAGTGATCCGGGACAGGGGGCTTACGAGCAGTACTTC. This translates into CATSDPGQGAYEQYF.